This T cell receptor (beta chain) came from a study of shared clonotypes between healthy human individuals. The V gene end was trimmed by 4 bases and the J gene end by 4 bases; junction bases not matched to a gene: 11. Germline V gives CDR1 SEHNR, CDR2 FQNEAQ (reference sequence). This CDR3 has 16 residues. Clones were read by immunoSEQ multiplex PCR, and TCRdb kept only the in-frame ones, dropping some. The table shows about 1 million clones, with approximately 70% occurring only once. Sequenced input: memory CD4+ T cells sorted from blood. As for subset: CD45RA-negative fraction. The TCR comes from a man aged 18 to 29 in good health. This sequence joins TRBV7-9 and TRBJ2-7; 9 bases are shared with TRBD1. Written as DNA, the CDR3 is TGTGCCAGCAGCTCGACCGGGACAGGGCTAGTGTACGAGCAGTACTTC. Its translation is CASSSTGTGLVYEQYF.